The present TCR beta chain was sequenced within a study of identical twins (dated by TCRdb to the mid-2010s). About the study as a whole: To test whether fetal clonotypes persist, the study used deep sequencing on TCR alpha and beta repertoires from monozygotic twins, unrelated adults of various ages, and cord blood. Replicate twin experiments were performed at different times using different library preparation protocols to rule out contamination.

The table lists this clonotype with a few counts. Its antigen has not been determined. No much larger clone exists at a distance of one base, and base qualities are not known. Trimming takes 3 bases off V and 2 bases off J; junction bases not matched to a gene: 5. From the germline V gene (reference sequence), CDR1 is DFQATT and CDR2 is SNEGSKA. The CDR3 numbers 15 residues from cysteine through phenylalanine. CDR3 DNA is the only sequence kept; it has 45 bases, read in frame from the first base. Study-wide findings and limitations: Fewer insertions were carried by abundant cord blood beta clonotypes; a weaker similar trend was observed in young adult naive repertoires, while no such trend was observed in memory repertoires. The excess sharing between twins in beta out-of-frame sequences was weaker because fewer shared sequences reduced the signal-to-noise ratio. Invariant T cells such as MAIT and iNKT could partly confound zero-insertion analyses, although diverse VJ usage argued against such confounding for most clonotypes. Because the same donors could not be followed over many years, the conclusions relied on cross-sectional statistical analysis. Compared with coincidental sharing between unrelated individuals, out-of-frame TCR alpha sequences shared between twins showed an excess of sequences with low generation probability. Recombination models systematically underestimated out-of-frame TCR alpha sharing in monozygotic twins but agreed with sharing between unrelated individuals.

Every donor in the study was a healthy Caucasian. The twin cohort consisted of three pairs of female monozygotic twins, all aged about 18 to 29 years. CD4+ and CD8+ T cell populations were isolated with positive isolation kits from Invitrogen. The library was produced with 5' RACE. The listed sequencing device is Illumina HiSeq 2000. Template switching introduced a universal primer binding site; the final cDNA contained a unique molecular identifier, enabling accurate counting of TCR cDNA molecules. Specific primers in the conserved constant-segment region were used to synthesize first-strand cDNA for the TCR alpha and beta chains. To control for contamination, each cDNA library was double barcoded with a SMART-Mk sample barcode plus Illumina barcodes. Two successive PCR steps introduced TruSeq adapter sequences along with Illumina sample barcodes. The Illumina HiSeq platform was used with custom primers to sequence TCR alpha and beta cDNA libraries. Concerning the study's data processing: MiGEC was used to process raw reads and extract unique molecular identifiers, and MiXCR was used to find CDR3 positions. For each individual, recombination models were inferred using an EM algorithm with the repgenHMM and IGoR tools. Shared clonotypes were analyzed with the tcR package in R, and sharing was normalized by the product of cloneset sizes. To study raw recombination free of thymic and clonal selection effects, out-of-frame nonproductive sequences were analyzed. TCRdb handled the public reads itself, with Q25 trimming in fastp and clone calling in MiXCR, and kept productive beta chains. For every CDR3 protein sequence, its rows merge into one entry that carries the most common genes and DNA. Here the V and J calls rest on TCRdb's processing, not on the authors' analysis. Across this sample there are 450,000 or so distinct CDR3 sequences, with over 12% seen only once. The ten biggest clones cover more than 0.5% of the sample.

This sample also belongs to another study, concerning yellow fever vaccine responses in identical twins. Per the second study: According to the authors, the vaccine-induced T cell response in identical twins seemed to be partly convergent and partly specific to each individual. Focusing on identical twins, the study followed the T cell clones that responded to the vaccine, and did so with precision.

Material for sequencing was CD4+ T cells sorted from blood. The TCR originated in a woman aged 18-35 years in good health. The rearrangement joined TRBV20-1 to TRBJ2-3, with 10 bases aligning to TRBD2. The CDR3 reads CSASSGLAPTDTQYF. The nucleotides are TGCAGTGCTAGTTCGGGACTAGCGCCCACAGATACGCAGTATTTT.